The 9 T cell receptor beta chains given below trace back to one sample, sequenced in a study of vaccination and CD4 T cells after COVID-19. The sample's treatment: 10-day PBMC culture with coronavirus spike peptide pools or control peptides (ViraFEST assay). With the Oncomine TCR Beta short-read assay, DNA from cultured CD4+ T cells was sequenced. TCRdb called the PCR reads again in MiXCR, with one record for every CDR3 protein. The table lists approximately 12,000 distinct CDR3 sequences, 44% of them singletons. Antigens for these TCRs are unknown. Sequenced material: CD4+ T cells from blood, cultured in vitro. All receptors come from a human donor who had recovered from COVID-19.

The V gene is TRBV9, the J gene TRBJ1-2; TRBD1 matches at 9 bases. The CDR3 covers 14 residues. Trimming took 4 bases from V and 6 from J; bases not matched to a gene: 7. Germline V gives CDR1 SGDLS, CDR2 YYNGEE. CDR3 amino acids: CASSPGTGSNGYTF. Here the CDR3 DNA reads TGTGCCAGCAGCCCAGGGACAGGGTCTAATGGCTACACCTTC.

The CDR3 nucleotides are TGTGCCAGCAGTTTGAGGGGGGTAGCAGGAGCAGGAGGGAGACAAGAGACCCAGTACTTC. Residues: CASSLRGVAGAGGRQETQYF. The chain carries TRBV27 and TRBJ2-5; either TRBD1 or TRBD2 may supply D (6 bases each). Between the trimmed V and J ends, which lost 3 bases and 2 bases, there was a span of 28 bases. This CDR3 comprises 20 residues. CDR1 and CDR2 from the germline V gene are MNHEY and SMNVEV (reference sequence).

This clonotype was observed a handful of times. This chain links TRBV6-1 with TRBJ1-2; D not resolved. The V gene's germline CDR1 is MNHNS and CDR2 SASEGT. V shed 7 bases and J shed 0 bases, with 6 bases lying between them. This CDR3 has 12 amino acids. The CDR3 DNA sequence: TGTGCCAGCATGGGCCCTAACTATGGCTACACCTTC. Protein sequence: CASMGPNYGYTF.

This clonotype was found once. The rearrangement joins TRBV24-1 to TRBJ2-3, with D perhaps TRBD2 (5 bases). The CDR3 loop spans 13 amino acids. Trimming shortened V by 5 bases and J by 4 bases, and 9 bases separated the two germline ends. In germline, CDR1 is KGHDR, CDR2 SFDVKD. CDR3 nucleotides: TGTGCCACCAGTGTCGGAGGTTCAGATACGCAGTATTTT. Encoded protein: CATSVGGSDTQYF.

Only a few counts were recorded for this clonotype. The genes are TRBV7-2 and TRBJ2-2, with D possibly TRBD2 on 7 matching bases. CDR1 is SGHTA, CDR2 FQGNSA, per germline. V lost 3 bases and J 3 bases, leaving 17 bases between the germline ends. The CDR3 has 17 residues. DNA for the CDR3: TGTGCCAGCAGCTTCACCCCCCGCGGGGGCTACACCGGGGAGCTGTTTTTT. Encoded protein: CASSFTPRGGYTGELFF.

This clonotype was seen a handful of times. The chain carries TRBV19 and TRBJ2-7; tentatively, D is TRBD2 (5 bases). This CDR3 comprises 12 residues. The germline CDR1 and CDR2 sequences are LNHDA and SQIVND (reference sequence). V lost 5 bases, J lost 5 bases, and 10 bases lay in between. In DNA form, the CDR3 reads TGTGCCAGTAGTGGGAGTGAGGACGAGCAGTACTTC. It yields the protein CASSGSEDEQYF.

The chain recombines TRBV20-1 with TRBJ2-7, with no clear D. The V gene's germline CDR1 is DFQATT and CDR2 SNEGSKA (reference sequence). This CDR3 has 12 amino acids. V was trimmed by 0 bases and J by 4 bases, leaving 7 bases between them. The DNA of the CDR3 is TGCAGTGCTAGAGATGAGGTGTACGAGCAGTACTTC. Encoded protein: CSARDEVYEQYF.

CDR3 DNA sequence: TGTGCCAGCAGTTTGAACAGCGATAGCAATCAGCCCCAGCATTTT. It translates to CASSLNSDSNQPQHF. The rearrangement uses TRBV12-3 or TRBV12-4 and TRBJ1-5, with no clear D. V lost 3 bases and J lost 0, with 9 bases in between. The CDR3 loop spans 15 amino acids.

This clonotype appeared a few times. This chain connects TRBV2 to TRBJ1-1; maybe TRBD1 (5 bases). Trimming pared 5 bases from V and 3 bases from J, leaving 7 bases between. The germline V gene encodes CDR1 SNHLY and CDR2 FYNNEI. The CDR3 sequence is 12 residues long. CDR3 residues: CASSTGHTEAFF. Written as DNA, the CDR3 is TGTGCCAGCAGTACAGGCCACACTGAAGCTTTCTTT.